Given below is one TCR beta chain in context. The antigen is not known. The entry originates in a study of T cell responses to AZD1222 COVID-19 vaccine. Study results and caveats: Targets within unmutated variant regions were reportedly found for nearly half of spike-specific TCRs.

Germline-derived CDR1 and CDR2 are MRHNA and SNTAGT. CDR3 length equals 14 residues. The ends lost 4 bases at V and 7 bases at J; junction bases unmatched: 5. Clones were read by immunoSEQ multiplex PCR, and TCRdb kept only the in-frame ones, dropping some. The table shows more than 150,000 clones, with about nine tenths occurring only once. The J gene is TRBJ2-1, the V gene TRBV6-4, with 9 bases fitting TRBD1. The specimen was peripheral blood, collected on day 0 of AZD1222 vaccination. The TCR was taken from an adult in good health. The CDR3 DNA is TGTGCCAGCAGTGCGACAGGGGGAGAAAATGAGCAGTTCTTC. Encoded protein: CASSATGGENEQFF.